These T cell receptor beta chains were read from a single sample in a study of control samples from healthy donors and cancer patients. Using immunoSEQ multiplex PCR, the repertoire was profiled, and TCRdb retains in-frame clones only, with some absent. This repertoire shows under 70,000 clones, approximately 86% found once; its top ten account for about 3.5%. The sequencing sample was made of blood. Receptor source: a man aged 50-59 years in good health. Each CDR3 is given with its conserved first and last residue. The D gene is left open where the match is weak. Expanded clones get a size class; other rows say once, few or many, or leave the size out.

NA | 13 | TRBJ1-1 | NA | TRBV11-3 | TGTGCCAGCAGCTTAGGTGGGAACACTGAAGCTTTCTTT | CASSLGGNTEAFF
NA | 15 | TRBJ1-6 | NA | TRBV15 | TGTGCCACCAGCAGAGCGACAGGTGGTAATTCACCCCTCCACTTT | CATSRATGGNSPLHF
NA | 14 | TRBJ1-4 | NA | TRBV5-1 | TGCGCCAGCAGCTTGGGCCAGGCGGGCGAAAAACTGTTTTTT | CASSLGQAGEKLFF
NA | 14 | TRBJ2-7 | NA | TRBV10-1 | TGCGCCAGCAGTGAAGGGAGAAGGGAGGACGAGCAGTACTTC | CASSEGRREDEQYF
NA | 16 | TRBJ2-5 | TRBD2 | TRBV7-2 | TGTGCCAGCAGCCCCATGCTAGCGGGAGTAGGGGAGACCCAGTACTTC | CASSPMLAGVGETQYF
NA | 15 | TRBJ2-7 | NA | TRBV28 | TGTGCCAGCAGTTTCAGGGGGGGAGGAGGCTACGAGCAGTACTTC | CASSFRGGGGYEQYF
NA | 13 | TRBJ1-5 | NA | TRBV6-5 | TGTGCCAGCATTCCCCCGACCGGACAGCCCCAGCATTTT | CASIPPTGQPQHF
NA | 13 | TRBJ1-1 | NA | TRBV2 | TGTGCCAGCGGGAGGACAGCGAACACTGAAGCTTTCTTT | CASGRTANTEAFF
NA | 16 | TRBJ2-1 | TRBD2 | TRBV24-1 | TGTGCCACCAGTGATCCCCTAGCGGGAGGTAGGAATGAGCAGTTCTTC | CATSDPLAGGRNEQFF
once | 14 | TRBJ1-2 | TRBD1 | TRBV6-5 | TGTGCCAGCAGTTTATGGACAGGGTCCTATGGCTACACCTTC | CASSLWTGSYGYTF
NA | 16 | TRBJ2-2 | NA | TRBV6-6 | TGTGCCAGCAGTTACTCTGTCGGTCAGAACACCGGGGAGCTGTTTTTT | CASSYSVGQNTGELFF
NA | 16 | TRBJ2-1 | TRBD1 | TRBV7-3 | TGTGCCAGCAGCTCAGACCAGGGGGTGGGATACAATGAGCAGTTCTTC | CASSSDQGVGYNEQFF
NA | 13 | TRBJ2-4 | NA | TRBV5-1 | TGCGCCAGCAGCGGGGGATTCGAAAACATTCAGTACTTC | CASSGGFENIQYF
NA | 14 | TRBJ1-1 | NA | TRBV27 | TGTGCCAGCAGTACAGGGCCCATGAACACTGAAGCTTTCTTT | CASSTGPMNTEAFF
NA | 16 | TRBJ2-1 | NA | TRBV15 | TGTGCCACCAGCAGAGACAGGGAATCCCTATTCAATGAGCAGTTCTTC | CATSRDRESLFNEQFF
NA | 15 | TRBJ1-5 | NA | TRBV6-5 | TGTGCCAGCAGTTACTCGGGAGATAGCAATCAGCCCCAGCATTTT | CASSYSGDSNQPQHF
NA | 15 | TRBJ1-5 | TRBD1 | TRBV10-2 | TGCGCCTCCCGGGGCAGGGGGCAAGGCAATCAGCCCCAGCATTTT | CASRGRGQGNQPQHF
NA | 14 | TRBJ2-1 | TRBD2 | TRBV2 | TGTGCCAGTAAATCTAGCGGGACCTACAATGAGCAGTTCTTC | CASKSSGTYNEQFF
NA | 15 | TRBJ2-5 | NA | TRBV13 | TGTGCCAGCAGCACAGGGTTTAGATCCGGGTGGACCCAGTACTTC | CASSTGFRSGWTQYF
NA | 13 | TRBJ2-7 | NA | TRBV10-2 | TGCGCCAGCAGTGGGGACCGTACCTACGAGCAGTACTTC | CASSGDRTYEQYF
NA | 15 | TRBJ2-7 | TRBD1 | TRBV2 | TGTGCCAGCAGTCCCTCAGGACAGGGGGACTACGAGCAGTACTTC | CASSPSGQGDYEQYF
NA | 16 | TRBJ1-3 | TRBD1 | TRBV28 | TGTGCCAGCAGGCTGGGACAGCACTACTCTGGAAACACCATATATTTT | CASRLGQHYSGNTIYF